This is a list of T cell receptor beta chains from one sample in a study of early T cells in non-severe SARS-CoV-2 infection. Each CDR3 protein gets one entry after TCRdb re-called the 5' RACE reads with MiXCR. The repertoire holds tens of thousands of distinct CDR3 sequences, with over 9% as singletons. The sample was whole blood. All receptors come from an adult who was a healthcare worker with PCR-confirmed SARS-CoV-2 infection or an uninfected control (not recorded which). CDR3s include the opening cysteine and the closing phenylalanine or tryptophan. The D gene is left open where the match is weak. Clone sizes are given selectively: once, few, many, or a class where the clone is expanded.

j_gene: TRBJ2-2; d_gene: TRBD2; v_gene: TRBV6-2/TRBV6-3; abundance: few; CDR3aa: CASNLAGSGELFF; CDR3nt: TGTGCCAGCAATTTAGCGGGATCAGGGGAGCTGTTTTTT
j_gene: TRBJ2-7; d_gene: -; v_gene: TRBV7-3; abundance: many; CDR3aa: CASSLGSGEQYF; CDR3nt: TGTGCCAGCAGCTTAGGGAGCGGCGAGCAGTACTTC
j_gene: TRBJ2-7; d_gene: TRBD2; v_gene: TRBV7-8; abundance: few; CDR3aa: CASSLAGGAGAYEQYF; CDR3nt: TGTGCCAGCAGCTTAGCGGGTGGGGCGGGAGCCTACGAGCAGTACTTC
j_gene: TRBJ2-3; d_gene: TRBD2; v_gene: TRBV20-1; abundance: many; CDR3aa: CSARVRTRSTDTQYF; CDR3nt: TGCAGTGCTAGAGTGAGGACTAGAAGCACAGATACGCAGTATTTT
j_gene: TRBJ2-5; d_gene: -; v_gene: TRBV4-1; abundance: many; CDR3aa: CASSQLTRETQYF; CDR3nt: TGCGCCAGCAGCCAGCTTACCCGGGAGACCCAGTACTTC
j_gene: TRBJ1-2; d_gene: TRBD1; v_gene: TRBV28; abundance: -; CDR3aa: CASSLVGTQGTYGYTF; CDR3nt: TGTGCCAGCAGTTTAGTGGGTACACAGGGGACCTATGGCTACACCTTC
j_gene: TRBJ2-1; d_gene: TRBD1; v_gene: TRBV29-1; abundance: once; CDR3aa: CSADRAPNEQFF; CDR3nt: TGCAGCGCGGACAGGGCCCCCAATGAGCAGTTCTTC
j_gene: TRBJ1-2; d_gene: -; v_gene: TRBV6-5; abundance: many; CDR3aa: CASTPARGNYGYTF; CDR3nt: TGTGCCAGCACCCCGGCTCGGGGTAACTATGGCTACACCTTC
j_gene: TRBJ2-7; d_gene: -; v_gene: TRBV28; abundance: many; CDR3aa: CASRRLLALSSYEQYF; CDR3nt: TGTGCCAGCAGGAGGCTGCTAGCGCTGAGCTCCTACGAGCAGTACTTC
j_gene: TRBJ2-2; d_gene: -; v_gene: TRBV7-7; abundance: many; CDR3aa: CAVKQIASGAGELFF; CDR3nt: TGTGCTGTCAAGCAGATAGCCTCCGGTGCCGGGGAGCTGTTTTTT
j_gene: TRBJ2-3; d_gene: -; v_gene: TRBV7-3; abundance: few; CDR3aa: CASTDGPDTQYF; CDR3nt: TGTGCCAGCACCGACGGGCCAGATACGCAGTATTTT
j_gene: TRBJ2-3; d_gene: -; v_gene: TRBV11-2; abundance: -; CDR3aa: CASTSEGVLTDTQYF; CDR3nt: TGTGCCAGCACCTCCGAGGGGGTTTTAACAGATACGCAGTATTTT
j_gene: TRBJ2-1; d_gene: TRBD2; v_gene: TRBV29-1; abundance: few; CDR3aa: CSVEWKSGREQFF; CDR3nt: TGCAGCGTTGAATGGAAAAGCGGGAGAGAGCAGTTCTTC
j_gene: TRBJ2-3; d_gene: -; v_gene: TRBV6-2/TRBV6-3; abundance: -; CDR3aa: CASSYPTRAFTDTQYF; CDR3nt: TGTGCCAGCAGTTACCCCACTAGAGCCTTCACAGATACGCAGTATTTT
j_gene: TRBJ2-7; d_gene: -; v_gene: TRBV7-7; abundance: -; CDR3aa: CASSPGDSTYEQYF; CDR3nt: TGTGCTAGCAGCCCGGGGGACAGCACCTACGAGCAGTACTTC
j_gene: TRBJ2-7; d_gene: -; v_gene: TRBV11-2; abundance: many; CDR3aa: CASSSGTYEQYF; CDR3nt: TGTGCCAGCAGCTCCGGGACCTACGAGCAGTACTTC
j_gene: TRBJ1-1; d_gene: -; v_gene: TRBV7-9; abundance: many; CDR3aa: CASSLGRTKNTEAFF; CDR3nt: TGTGCCAGCAGCTTAGGTAGGACAAAGAACACTGAAGCTTTCTTT
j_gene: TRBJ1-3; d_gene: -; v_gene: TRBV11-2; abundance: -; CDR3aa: CASSFNRVNTIYF; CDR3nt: TGTGCCAGCAGCTTCAACAGGGTGAACACCATATATTTT
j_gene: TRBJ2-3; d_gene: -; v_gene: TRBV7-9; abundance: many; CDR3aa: CASSLSRDTQYF; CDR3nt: TGTGCCAGCAGCTTGTCTAGGGATACGCAGTATTTT
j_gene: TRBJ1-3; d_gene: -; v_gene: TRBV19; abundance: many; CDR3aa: CASTRGVSGNTIYF; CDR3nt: TGTGCCAGTACCCGGGGAGTCTCTGGAAACACCATATATTTT
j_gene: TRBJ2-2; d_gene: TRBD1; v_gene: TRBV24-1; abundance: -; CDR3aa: CATSGKGARTGELFF; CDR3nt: TGTGCCACCAGTGGAAAGGGGGCGAGAACCGGGGAGCTGTTTTTT
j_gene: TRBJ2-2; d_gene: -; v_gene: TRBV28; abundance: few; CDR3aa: CGAQTRNTGELFF; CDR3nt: TGTGGTGCACAGACGCGAAACACCGGGGAGCTGTTTTTT
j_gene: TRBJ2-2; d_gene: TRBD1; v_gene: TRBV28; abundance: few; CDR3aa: CASSLNTGVTGELFF; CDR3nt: TGTGCCAGCAGTTTAAATACAGGGGTAACCGGGGAGCTGTTTTTT
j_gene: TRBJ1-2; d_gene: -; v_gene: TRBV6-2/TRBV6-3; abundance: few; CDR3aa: CASMYGRGYTF; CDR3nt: TGTGCCAGCATGTACGGCCGAGGCTACACCTTC
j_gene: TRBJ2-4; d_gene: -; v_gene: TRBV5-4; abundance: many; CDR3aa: CASSSPPGIQYF; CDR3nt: TGTGCCAGCAGCTCCCCTCCGGGGATTCAGTACTTC
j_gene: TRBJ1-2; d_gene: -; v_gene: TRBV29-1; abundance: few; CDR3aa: CSVAHSGFGYTF; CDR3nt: TGCAGCGTTGCCCATAGCGGGTTTGGCTACACCTTC
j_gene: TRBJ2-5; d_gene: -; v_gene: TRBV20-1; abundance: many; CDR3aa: CSAPAGSWETQYF; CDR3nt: TGCAGTGCCCCCGCTGGGAGCTGGGAGACCCAGTACTTC
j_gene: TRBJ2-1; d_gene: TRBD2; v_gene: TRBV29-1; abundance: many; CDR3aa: CSVLITSGRGNEQFF; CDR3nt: TGCAGCGTCCTTATAACTAGCGGGAGGGGCAATGAGCAGTTCTTC
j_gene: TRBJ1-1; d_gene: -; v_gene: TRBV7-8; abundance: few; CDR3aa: CASSLALGHTNTEAFF; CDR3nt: TGTGCCAGCAGCTTAGCGCTAGGACATACGAACACTGAAGCTTTCTTT
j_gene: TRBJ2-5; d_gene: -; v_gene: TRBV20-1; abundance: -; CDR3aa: CSASPRETQYF; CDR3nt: TGCAGTGCTAGCCCGAGAGAGACCCAGTACTTC
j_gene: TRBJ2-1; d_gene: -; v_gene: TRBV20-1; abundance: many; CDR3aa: CSARDPGSYNEQFF; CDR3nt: TGCAGTGCTAGAGACCCCGGCTCCTACAATGAGCAGTTCTTC
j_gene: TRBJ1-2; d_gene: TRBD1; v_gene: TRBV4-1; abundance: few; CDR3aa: CASSQRNRGVWAGYAGYTF; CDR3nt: TGCGCCAGCAGCCAAAGAAACAGGGGGGTTTGGGCTGGGTACGCTGGCTACACCTTC
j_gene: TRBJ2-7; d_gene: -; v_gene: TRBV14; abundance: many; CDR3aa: CASSQDAGRAYEQYF; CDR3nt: TGTGCCAGCAGCCAAGATGCCGGGAGAGCCTACGAGCAGTACTTC
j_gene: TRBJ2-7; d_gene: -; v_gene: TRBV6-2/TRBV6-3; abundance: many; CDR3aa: CASSRPSSVSYEQYF; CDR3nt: TGTGCCAGCAGCCGTCCTTCTAGCGTTTCCTACGAGCAGTACTTC
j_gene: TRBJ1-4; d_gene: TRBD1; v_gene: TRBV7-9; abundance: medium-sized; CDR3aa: CASSFRPLGTGNEKLFF; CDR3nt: TGTGCCAGCAGCTTCCGCCCGCTAGGGACAGGGAATGAAAAACTGTTTTTT
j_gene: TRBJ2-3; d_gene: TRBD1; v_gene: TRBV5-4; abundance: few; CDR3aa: CASRVDRGLNTQYF; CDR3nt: TGTGCCAGCAGAGTGGACAGGGGGCTGAATACGCAGTATTTT
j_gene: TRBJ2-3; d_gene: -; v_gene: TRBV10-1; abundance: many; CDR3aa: CASRGGITDTQYF; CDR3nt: TGCGCCAGCAGAGGAGGGATCACAGATACGCAGTATTTT
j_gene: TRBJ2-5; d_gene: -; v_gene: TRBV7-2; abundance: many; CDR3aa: CASSRDVQETQYF; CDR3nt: TGTGCCAGCAGTCGGGACGTACAAGAGACCCAGTACTTC
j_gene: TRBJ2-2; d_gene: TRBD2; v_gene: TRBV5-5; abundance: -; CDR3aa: CASSIRLAGASTGELFF; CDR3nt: TGTGCCAGCAGCATCAGACTAGCGGGGGCCAGCACCGGGGAGCTGTTTTTT
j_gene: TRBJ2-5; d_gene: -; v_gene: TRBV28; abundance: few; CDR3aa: CASSSLRGGAQETQYF; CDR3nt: TGTGCCAGCAGTTCGTTAAGGGGGGGGGCCCAAGAGACCCAGTACTTC
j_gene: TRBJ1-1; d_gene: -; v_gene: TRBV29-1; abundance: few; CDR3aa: CSVSQGTPDTEAFF; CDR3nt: TGCAGCGTTTCTCAGGGAACCCCAGACACTGAAGCTTTCTTT
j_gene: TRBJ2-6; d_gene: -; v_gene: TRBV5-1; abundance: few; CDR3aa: CASSAHGHLSGANVLTF; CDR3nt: TGCGCCAGCAGCGCCCACGGACACCTCTCTGGGGCCAACGTCCTGACTTTC
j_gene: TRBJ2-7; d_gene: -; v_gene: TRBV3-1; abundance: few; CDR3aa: CASSQERVMSNEQYF; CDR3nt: TGTGCCAGCAGCCAAGAGAGGGTTATGAGCAACGAGCAGTACTTC
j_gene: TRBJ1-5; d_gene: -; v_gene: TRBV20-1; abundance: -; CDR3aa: CSASWKSHSNQPQHF; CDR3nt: TGCAGTGCTAGTTGGAAATCCCATAGCAATCAGCCCCAGCATTTT
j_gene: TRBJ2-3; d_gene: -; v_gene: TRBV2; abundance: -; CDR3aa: CAIQGGSTDTQYF; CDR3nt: TGTGCCATCCAGGGGGGGAGCACAGATACGCAGTATTTT
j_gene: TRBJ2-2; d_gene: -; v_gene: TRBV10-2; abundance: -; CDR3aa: CASTHTGELFF; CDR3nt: TGCGCCAGCACTCATACCGGGGAGCTGTTTTTT
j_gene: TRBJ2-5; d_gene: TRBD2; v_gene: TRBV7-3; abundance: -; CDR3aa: CASSLVSGETQYF; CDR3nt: TGTGCCAGCAGCTTAGTTAGCGGGGAGACCCAGTACTTC
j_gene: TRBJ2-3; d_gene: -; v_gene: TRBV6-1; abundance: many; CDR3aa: CASSALGDTQYF; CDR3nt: TGTGCCAGCAGTGCACTGGGTGATACGCAGTATTTT
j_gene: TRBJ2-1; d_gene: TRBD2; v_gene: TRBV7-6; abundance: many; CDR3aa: CASSSEFSGTKQFF; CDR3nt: TGTGCCAGCAGCTCAGAGTTTAGCGGGACCAAGCAGTTCTTC
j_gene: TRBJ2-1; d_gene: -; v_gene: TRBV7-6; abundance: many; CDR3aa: CASTQQTNGEQFF; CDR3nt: TGTGCCAGCACGCAACAGACGAACGGTGAGCAGTTCTTC
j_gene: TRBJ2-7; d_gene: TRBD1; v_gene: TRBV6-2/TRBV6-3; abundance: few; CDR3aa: CASRRTGTGHEQYF; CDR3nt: TGTGCCAGCAGACGAACCGGGACAGGGCACGAGCAGTACTTC
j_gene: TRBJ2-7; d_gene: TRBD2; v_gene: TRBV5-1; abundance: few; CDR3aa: CASSLDSGPGEQYF; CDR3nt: TGCGCCAGCAGCTTGGATAGCGGGCCGGGGGAGCAGTACTTC
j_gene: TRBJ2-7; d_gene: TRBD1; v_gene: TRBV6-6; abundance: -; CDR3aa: CASSYRDRVSEQYF; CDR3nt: TGTGCCAGCAGTTACCGGGACAGGGTATCGGAGCAGTACTTC
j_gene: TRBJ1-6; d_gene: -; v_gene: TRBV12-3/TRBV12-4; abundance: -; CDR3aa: CASSQGGSVSPLHF; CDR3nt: TGTGCCAGTTCCCAGGGAGGAAGCGTCTCACCCCTCCACTTT
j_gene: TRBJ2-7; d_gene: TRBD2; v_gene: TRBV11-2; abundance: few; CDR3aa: CASSFSGGAYEQYF; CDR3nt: TGTGCCAGCAGCTTTAGCGGGGGGGCCTACGAGCAGTACTTC
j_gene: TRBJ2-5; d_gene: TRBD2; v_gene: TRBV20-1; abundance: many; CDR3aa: CSAIRTSAETQYF; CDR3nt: TGCAGTGCCATTCGGACTAGCGCGGAGACCCAGTACTTC